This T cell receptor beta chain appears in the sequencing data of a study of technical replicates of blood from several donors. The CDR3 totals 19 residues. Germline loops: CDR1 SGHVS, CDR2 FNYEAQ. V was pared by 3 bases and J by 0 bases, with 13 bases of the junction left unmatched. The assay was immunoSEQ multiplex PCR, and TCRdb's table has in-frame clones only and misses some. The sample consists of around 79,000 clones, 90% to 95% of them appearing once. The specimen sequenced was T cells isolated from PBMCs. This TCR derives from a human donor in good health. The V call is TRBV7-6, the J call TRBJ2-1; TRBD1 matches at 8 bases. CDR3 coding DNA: TGTGCCAGCAGCTTGAGGGACAGGCCCCTCATCAGCTCCTACAATGAGCAGTTCTTC. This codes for CASSLRDRPLISSYNEQFF.